The entry that follows covers one T cell receptor (beta chain) sequence. This entry is derived from a study of graft-versus-host responses after intestinal transplantation. Processing released intraepithelial and lamina propria lymphocytes from the graft tissue. The repertoire was sequenced with immunoSEQ multiplex PCR; TCRdb's copy has only in-frame clones and lacks some. This table has 15,000 to 18,000 clones, about 74% appearing once. The material was ileum tissue, obtained 14 days after transplant. The origin of this receptor is a human patient who received an intestinal transplant, so some T cells may come from the graft donor.

The CDR3 DNA reads TGTGCCAGCAGCCCGGGAGCGGATCTAGCCAAAAACATTCAGTACTTC. It translates to CASSPGADLAKNIQYF. The chain employs TRBV11-2 and TRBJ2-4; perhaps TRBD2 as D (6 bases). V gave up 5 bases and J gave up 0 bases, with 14 bases separating them. Per germline, CDR1 SGHAT and CDR2 FQNNGV. CDR3 length: 16 residues.